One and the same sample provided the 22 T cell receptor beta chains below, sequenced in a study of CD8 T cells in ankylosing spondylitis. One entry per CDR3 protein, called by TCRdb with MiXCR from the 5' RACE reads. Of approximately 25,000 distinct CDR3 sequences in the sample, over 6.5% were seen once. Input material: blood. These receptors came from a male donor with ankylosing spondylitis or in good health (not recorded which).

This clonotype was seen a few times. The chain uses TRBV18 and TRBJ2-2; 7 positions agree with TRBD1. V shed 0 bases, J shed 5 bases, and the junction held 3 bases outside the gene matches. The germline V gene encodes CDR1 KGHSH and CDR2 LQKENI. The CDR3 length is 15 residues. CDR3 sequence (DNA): TGTGCCAGCTCACCACCGGACAGGACTACCGGGGAGCTGTTTTTT. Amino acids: CASSPPDRTTGELFF.

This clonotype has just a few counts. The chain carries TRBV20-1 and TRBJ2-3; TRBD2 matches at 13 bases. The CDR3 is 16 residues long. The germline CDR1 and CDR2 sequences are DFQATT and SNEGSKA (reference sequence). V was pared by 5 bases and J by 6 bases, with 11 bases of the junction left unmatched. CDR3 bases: TGCAGTGCTCTCTCGCGCGGGACTAGCGGGATGGATACGCAGTATTTT. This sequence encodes CSALSRGTSGMDTQYF.

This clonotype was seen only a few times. The chain's CDR3 is CASSSSGGLLNTEAFF. In DNA, the CDR3 is TGTGCCAGCAGTTCATCTGGGGGCCTACTGAACACTGAAGCTTTCTTT. This chain connects TRBV28 to TRBJ1-1; weak D call: TRBD1 (6 bases). The CDR3 is 16 residues long. The V end was cut by 4 bases, the J end by 0 bases, with 15 bases between. The germline V gene encodes CDR1 MDHEN and CDR2 SYDVKM.

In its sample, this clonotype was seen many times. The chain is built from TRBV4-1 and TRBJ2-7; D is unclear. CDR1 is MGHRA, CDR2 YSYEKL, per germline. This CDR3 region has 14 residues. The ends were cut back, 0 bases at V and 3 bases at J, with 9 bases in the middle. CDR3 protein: CASSQDLFRYEQYF. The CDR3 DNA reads TGCGCCAGCAGCCAAGATCTCTTCCGCTACGAGCAGTACTTC.

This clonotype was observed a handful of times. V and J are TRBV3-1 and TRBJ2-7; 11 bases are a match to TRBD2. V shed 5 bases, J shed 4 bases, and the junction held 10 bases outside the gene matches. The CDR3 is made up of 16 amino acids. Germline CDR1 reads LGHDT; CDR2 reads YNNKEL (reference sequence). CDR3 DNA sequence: TGTGCCAGCAGCTTTTCCGGGACTAGCGGCAATTACGAGCAGTACTTC. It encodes CASSFSGTSGNYEQYF.

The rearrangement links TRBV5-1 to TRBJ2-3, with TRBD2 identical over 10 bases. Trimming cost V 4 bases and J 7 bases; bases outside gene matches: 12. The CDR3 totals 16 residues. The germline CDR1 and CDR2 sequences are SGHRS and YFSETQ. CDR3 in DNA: TGCGCCAGCAGCCCGCTAGCGGGGGCCTCCTTGAATACGCAGTATTTT. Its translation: CASSPLAGASLNTQYF.

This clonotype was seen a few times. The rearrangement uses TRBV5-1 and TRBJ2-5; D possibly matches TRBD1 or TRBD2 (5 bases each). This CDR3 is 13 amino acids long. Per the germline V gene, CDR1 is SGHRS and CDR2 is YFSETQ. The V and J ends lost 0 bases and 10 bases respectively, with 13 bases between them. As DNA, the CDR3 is TGCGCCAGCAGCTTGGGAGCGTTGGGGGACCAGTACTTC. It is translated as CASSLGALGDQYF.

As DNA, the CDR3 is TGCGCCAGCAGCCAAGATCGGGGGGCCTATGGCTACACCTTC. Protein: CASSQDRGAYGYTF. The rearrangement links TRBV4-3 to TRBJ1-2, with a possible D match to TRBD1 (6 bases). The germline V gene encodes CDR1 LGHNA and CDR2 YSLEER. The CDR3 has 14 amino acids. V lost 0 bases, J lost 4 bases, and 9 bases lay in between.

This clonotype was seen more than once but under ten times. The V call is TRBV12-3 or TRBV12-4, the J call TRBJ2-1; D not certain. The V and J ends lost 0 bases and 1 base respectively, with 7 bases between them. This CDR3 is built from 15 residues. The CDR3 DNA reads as TGTGCCAGCAGTTTAGCGTGGGCGTCCTACAATGAGCAGTTCTTC. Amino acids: CASSLAWASYNEQFF.

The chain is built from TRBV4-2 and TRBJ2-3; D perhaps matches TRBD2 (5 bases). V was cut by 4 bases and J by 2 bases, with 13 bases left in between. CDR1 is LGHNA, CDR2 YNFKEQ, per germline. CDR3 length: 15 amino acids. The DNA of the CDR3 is TGTGCCAGCAGCCGCGAAAGAGGGTACACAGATACGCAGTATTTT. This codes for CASSRERGYTDTQYF.

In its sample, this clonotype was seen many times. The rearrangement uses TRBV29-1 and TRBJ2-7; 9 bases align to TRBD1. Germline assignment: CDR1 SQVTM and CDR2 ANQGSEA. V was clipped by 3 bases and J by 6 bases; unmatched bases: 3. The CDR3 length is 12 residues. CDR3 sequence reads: CSVEGQGPEQYF. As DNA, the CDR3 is TGCAGCGTTGAGGGACAGGGCCCCGAGCAGTACTTC.

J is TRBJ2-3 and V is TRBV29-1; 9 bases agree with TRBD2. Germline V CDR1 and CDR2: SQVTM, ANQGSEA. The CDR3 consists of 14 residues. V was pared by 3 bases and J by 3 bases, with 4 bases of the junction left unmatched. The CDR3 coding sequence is TGCAGCGTTGATTTTAGCGGGAGTACAGATACGCAGTATTTT. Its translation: CSVDFSGSTDTQYF.

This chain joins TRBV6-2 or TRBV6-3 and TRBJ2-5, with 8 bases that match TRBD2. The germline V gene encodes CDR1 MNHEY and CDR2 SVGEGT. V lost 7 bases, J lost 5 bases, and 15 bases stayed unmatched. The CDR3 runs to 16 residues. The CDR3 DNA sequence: TGTGCCAGCACCATCCGAGACCGGGGGGGCCCGGAGACCCAGTACTTC. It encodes CASTIRDRGGPETQYF.

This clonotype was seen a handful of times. The CDR3: CASSLEPTESDIQYF. The CDR3, as DNA: TGTGCCAGCAGCTTAGAACCGACAGAATCGGACATTCAGTACTTC. This chain connects TRBV11-2 to TRBJ2-4; perhaps TRBD1 as D (5 bases). The CDR3 consists of 15 residues. Germline V gene lookup returns CDR1 SGHAT and CDR2 FQNNGV. Deletions cut 0 bases from V and 8 bases from J, with 14 bases between.

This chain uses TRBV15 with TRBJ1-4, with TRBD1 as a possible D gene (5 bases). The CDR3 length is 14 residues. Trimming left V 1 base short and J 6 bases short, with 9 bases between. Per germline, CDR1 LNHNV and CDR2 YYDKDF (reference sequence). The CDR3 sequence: CATSRGGDDEKLFF. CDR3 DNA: TGTGCCACCAGCAGAGGGGGGGACGATGAAAAACTGTTTTTT.

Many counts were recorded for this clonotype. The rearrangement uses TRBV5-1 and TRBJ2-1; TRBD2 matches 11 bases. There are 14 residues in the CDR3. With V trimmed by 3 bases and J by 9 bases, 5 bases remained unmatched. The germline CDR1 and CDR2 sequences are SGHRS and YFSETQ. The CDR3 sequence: CASSWIAGGGEQFF. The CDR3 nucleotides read TGCGCCAGCAGCTGGATAGCGGGAGGGGGTGAGCAGTTCTTC.

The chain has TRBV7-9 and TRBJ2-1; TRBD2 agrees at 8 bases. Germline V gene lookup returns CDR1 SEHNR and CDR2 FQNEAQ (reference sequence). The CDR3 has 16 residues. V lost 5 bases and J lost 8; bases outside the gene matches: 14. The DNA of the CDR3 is TGTGCCAGCAGCCCACAGGTTAGCGGGACGGTCGATGAGCAGTTCTTC. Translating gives CASSPQVSGTVDEQFF.

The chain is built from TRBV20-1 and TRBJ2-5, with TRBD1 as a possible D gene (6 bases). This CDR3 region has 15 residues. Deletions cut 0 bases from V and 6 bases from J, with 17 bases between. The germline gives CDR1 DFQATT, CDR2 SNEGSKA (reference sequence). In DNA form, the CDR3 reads TGCAGTGCTAGAGATGGCGGACAGAGCGAACAGACCCAGTACTTC. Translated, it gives CSARDGGQSEQTQYF.

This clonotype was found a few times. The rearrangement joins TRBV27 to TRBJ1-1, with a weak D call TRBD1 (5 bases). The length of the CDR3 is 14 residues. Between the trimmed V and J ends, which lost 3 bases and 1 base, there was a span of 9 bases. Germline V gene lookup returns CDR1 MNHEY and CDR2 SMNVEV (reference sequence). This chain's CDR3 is CASSFSGTNTEAFF. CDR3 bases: TGTGCCAGCAGTTTTTCAGGGACGAACACTGAAGCTTTCTTT.

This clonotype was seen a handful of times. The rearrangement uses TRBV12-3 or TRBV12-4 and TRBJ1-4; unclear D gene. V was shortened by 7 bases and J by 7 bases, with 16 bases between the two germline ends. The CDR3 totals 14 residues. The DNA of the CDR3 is TGTGCCAGCACAAAGACCACCGGGAGTGAAAAACTGTTTTTT. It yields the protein CASTKTTGSEKLFF.

The DNA of the CDR3 is TGCAGTGCTGGGCATGAGAGCCGGGAGACCCAGTACTTC. This codes for CSAGHESRETQYF. The rearrangement links TRBV20-1 to TRBJ2-5, with D hard to call. The CDR3 consists of 13 residues. Deletions cut 5 bases from V and 5 bases from J, with 15 bases between. CDR1 and CDR2 (germline): DFQATT, SNEGSKA (reference sequence).

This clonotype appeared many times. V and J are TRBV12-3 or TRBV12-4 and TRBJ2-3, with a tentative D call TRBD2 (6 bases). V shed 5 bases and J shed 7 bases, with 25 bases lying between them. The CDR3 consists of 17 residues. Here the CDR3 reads CASSRTLGRDKLNTQYF. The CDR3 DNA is TGTGCCAGCAGTCGAACCTTGGGGCGGGATAAGTTAAATACGCAGTATTTT.